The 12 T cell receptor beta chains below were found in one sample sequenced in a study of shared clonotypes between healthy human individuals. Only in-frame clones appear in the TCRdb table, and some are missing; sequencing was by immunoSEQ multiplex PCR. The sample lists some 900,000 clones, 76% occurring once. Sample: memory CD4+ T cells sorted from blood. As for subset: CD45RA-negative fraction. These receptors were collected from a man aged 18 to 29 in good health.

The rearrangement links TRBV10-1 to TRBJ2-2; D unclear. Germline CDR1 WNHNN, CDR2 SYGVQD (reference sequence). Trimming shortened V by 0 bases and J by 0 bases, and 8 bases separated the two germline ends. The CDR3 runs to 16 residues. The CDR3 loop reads CASSESKTPNTGELFF. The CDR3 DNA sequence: TGCGCCAGCAGTGAGTCGAAGACACCGAACACCGGGGAGCTGTTTTTT.

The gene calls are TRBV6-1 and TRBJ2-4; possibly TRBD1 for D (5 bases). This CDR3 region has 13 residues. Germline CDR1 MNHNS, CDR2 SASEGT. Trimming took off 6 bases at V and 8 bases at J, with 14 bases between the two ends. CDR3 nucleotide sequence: TGTGCCAGCAGGTTCAGGGCCGTGGACATTCAGTACTTC. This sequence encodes CASRFRAVDIQYF.

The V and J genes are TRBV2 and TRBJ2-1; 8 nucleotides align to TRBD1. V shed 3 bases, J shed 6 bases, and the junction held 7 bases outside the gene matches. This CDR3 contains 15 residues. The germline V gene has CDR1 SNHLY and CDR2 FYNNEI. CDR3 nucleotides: TGTGCCAGCAGTGATCAGGGGGCATCTGTCAATGAGCAGTTCTTC. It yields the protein CASSDQGASVNEQFF.

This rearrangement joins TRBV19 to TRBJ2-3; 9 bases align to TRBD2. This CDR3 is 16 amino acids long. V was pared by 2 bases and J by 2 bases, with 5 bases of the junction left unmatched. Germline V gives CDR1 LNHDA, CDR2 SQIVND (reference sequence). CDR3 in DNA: TGTGCCAGTAGTATACGCGGGAGGGTCCTCACAGATACGCAGTATTTT. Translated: CASSIRGRVLTDTQYF.

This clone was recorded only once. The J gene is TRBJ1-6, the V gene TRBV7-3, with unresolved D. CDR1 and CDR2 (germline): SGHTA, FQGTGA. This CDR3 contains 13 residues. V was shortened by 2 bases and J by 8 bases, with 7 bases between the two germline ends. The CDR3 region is CASSLQRDSPLHF. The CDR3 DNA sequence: TGTGCCAGCAGCTTACAACGAGATTCACCCCTCCACTTT. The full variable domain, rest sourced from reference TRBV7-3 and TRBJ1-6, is GAGVSQTPSNKVTEKGKYVELRCDPISGHTALYWYRQSLGQGPEFLIYFQGTGAADDSGLPNDRFFAVRPEGSVSTLKIQRTERGDSAVYLCASSLQRDSPLHFGNGTRLTVT.

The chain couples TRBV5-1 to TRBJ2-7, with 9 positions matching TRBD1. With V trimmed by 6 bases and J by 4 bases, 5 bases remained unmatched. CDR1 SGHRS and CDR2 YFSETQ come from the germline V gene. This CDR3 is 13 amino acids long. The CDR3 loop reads CASTDRGQYEQYF. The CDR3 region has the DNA TGCGCCAGCACGGACAGGGGCCAATACGAGCAGTACTTC.

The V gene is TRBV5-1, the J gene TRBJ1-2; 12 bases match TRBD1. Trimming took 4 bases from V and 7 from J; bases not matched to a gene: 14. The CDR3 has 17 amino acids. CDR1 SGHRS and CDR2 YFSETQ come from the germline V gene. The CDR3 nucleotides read TGCGCCAGCAGCCCAAATTACCCCGGGACAGGGGGCCCTGGCTACACCTTC. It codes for CASSPNYPGTGGPGYTF.

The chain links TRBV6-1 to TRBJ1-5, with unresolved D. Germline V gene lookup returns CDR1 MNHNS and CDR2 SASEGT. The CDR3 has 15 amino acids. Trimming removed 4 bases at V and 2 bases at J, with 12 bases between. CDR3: CASSASPGGNQPQHF. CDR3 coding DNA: TGTGCCAGCAGTGCATCGCCGGGTGGCAATCAGCCCCAGCATTTT.

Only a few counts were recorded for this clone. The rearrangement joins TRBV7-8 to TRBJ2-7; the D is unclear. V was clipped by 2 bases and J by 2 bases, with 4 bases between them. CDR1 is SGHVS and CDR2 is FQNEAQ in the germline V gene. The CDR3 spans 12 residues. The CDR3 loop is CASSLIAYEQYF. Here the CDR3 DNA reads TGTGCCAGCAGCTTAATAGCCTACGAGCAGTACTTC.

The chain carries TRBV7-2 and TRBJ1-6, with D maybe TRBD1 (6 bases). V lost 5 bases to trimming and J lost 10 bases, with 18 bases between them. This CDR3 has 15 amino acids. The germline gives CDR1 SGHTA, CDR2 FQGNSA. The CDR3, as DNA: TGTGCCAGCAGCGTACAGGGAGGCAGCGGGTCACCCCTCCACTTT. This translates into CASSVQGGSGSPLHF.

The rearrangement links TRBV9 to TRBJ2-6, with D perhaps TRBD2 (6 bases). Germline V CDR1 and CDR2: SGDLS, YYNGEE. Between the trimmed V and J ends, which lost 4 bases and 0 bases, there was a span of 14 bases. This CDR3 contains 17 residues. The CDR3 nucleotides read TGTGCCAGCAGCCCCCCAGGGACTTACTCTGGGGCCAACGTCCTGACTTTC. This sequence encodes CASSPPGTYSGANVLTF.

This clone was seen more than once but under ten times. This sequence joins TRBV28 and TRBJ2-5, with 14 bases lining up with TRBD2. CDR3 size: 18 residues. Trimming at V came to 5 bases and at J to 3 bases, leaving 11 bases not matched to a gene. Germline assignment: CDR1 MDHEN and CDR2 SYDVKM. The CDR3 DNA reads TGTGCCAGCAGTCTACGACTAGCGGGGGGGCCAGGGAAAGAGACCCAGTACTTC. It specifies CASSLRLAGGPGKETQYF.